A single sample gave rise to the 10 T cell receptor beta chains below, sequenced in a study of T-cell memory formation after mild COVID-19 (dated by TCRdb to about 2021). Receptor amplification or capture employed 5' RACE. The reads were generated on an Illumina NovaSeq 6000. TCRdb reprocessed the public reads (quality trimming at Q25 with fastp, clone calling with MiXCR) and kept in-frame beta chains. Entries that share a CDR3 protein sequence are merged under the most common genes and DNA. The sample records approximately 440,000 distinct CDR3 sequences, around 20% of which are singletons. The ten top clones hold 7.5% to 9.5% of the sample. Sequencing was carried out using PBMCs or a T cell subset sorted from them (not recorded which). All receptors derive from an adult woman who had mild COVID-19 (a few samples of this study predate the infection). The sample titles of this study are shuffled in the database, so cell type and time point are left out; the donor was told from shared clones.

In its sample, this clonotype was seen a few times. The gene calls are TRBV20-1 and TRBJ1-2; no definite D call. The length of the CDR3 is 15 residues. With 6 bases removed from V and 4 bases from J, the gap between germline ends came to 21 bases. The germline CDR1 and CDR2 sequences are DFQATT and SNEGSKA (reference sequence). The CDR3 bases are TGCAGTGCAAGGGAGTTAGGCCCGACGGTCTATGGCTACACCTTC. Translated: CSARELGPTVYGYTF.

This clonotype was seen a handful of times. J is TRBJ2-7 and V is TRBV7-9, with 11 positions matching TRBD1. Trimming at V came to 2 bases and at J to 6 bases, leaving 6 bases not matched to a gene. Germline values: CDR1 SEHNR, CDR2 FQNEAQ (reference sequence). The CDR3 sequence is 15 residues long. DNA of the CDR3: TGTGCCAGCAGCTTACATAGGACAGGGGGCGCCGAGCAGTACTTC. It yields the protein CASSLHRTGGAEQYF.

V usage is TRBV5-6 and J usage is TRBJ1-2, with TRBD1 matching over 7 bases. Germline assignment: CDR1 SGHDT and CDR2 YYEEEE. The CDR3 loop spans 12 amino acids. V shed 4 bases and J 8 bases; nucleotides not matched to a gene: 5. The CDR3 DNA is TGTGCCAGCAGCGCACTAGGGGGCGGCTACACCTTC. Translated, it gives CASSALGGGYTF.

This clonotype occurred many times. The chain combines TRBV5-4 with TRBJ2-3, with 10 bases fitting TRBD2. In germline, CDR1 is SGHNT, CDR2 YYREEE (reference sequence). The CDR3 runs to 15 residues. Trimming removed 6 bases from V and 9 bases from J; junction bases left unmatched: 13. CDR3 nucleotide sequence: TGTGCCAGCACCGATGGACTAGCGGACCCATTGACGCAGTATTTT. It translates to CASTDGLADPLTQYF.

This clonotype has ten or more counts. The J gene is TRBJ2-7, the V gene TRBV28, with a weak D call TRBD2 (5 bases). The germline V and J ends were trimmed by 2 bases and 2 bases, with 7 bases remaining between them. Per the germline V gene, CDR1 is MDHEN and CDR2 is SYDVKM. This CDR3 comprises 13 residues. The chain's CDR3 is CASSLQRTYEQYF. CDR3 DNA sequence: TGTGCCAGCAGTTTACAGCGGACCTACGAGCAGTACTTC. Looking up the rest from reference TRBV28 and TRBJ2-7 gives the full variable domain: DVKVTQSSRYLVKRTGEKVFLECVQDMDHENMFWYRQDPGLGLRLIYFSYDVKMKEKGDIPEGYSVSREKKERFSLILESASTNQTSMYLCASSLQRTYEQYFGPGTRLTVT.

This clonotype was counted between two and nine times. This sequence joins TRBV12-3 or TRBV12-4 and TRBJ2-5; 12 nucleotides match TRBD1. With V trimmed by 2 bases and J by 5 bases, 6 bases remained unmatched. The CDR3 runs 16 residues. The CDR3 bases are TGTGCCAGCAGTTTATGGGACAGGGGGCAAGGGGAGACCCAGTACTTC. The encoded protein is CASSLWDRGQGETQYF.

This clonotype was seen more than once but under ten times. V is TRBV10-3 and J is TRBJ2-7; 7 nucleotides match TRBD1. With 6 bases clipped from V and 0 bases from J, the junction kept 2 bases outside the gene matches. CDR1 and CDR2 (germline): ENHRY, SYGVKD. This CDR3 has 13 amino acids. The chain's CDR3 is CAIRGGASYEQYF. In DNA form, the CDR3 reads TGTGCCATCAGAGGGGGCGCCTCCTACGAGCAGTACTTC.

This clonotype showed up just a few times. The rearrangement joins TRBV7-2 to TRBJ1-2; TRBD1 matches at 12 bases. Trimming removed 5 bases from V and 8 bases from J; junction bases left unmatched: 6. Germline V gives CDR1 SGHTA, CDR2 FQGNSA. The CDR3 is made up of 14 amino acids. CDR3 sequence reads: CASSLWDRGRGYTF. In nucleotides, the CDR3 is TGTGCCAGCAGCCTGTGGGACAGGGGGCGAGGCTACACCTTC.

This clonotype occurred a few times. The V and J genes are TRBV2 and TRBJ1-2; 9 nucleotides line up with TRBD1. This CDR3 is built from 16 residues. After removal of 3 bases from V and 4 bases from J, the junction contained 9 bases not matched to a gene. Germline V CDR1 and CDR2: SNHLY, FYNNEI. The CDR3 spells CASSENRGRGGYGYTF. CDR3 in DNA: TGTGCCAGCAGTGAGAACAGGGGGCGCGGAGGCTATGGCTACACCTTC.

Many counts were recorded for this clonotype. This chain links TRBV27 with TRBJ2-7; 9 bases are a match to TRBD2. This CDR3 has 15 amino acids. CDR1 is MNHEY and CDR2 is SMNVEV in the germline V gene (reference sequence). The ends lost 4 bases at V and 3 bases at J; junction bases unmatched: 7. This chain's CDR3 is CASSSASGIHYEQYF. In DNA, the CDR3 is TGTGCCAGCAGTTCCGCTAGCGGGATCCACTACGAGCAGTACTTC.